The 9 T cell receptor beta chains reported below all come from one sample, sequenced in a study of T-cell reconstitution after alpha-beta-depleted transplantation in children (TCRdb year 2016). To prepare the library, PCR was applied. Sequencing used an Illumina HiSeq 2500. To normalize quantification of the TCRbeta repertoire, the TCR libraries were built with molecular barcoding that relied on unique molecular identifiers. TCRdb reprocessed the public reads (quality trimming at Q25 with fastp, clone calling with MiXCR) and kept in-frame beta chains. One record per CDR3 amino acid sequence lists the most common genes and DNA. The sample table records 250,000 to 300,000 distinct CDR3 sequences; approximately 9.8% of these occur just once. Of the sample, 10% falls within the top ten clones. Sequenced material: PBMCs from the stem cell graft donor, taken from the stem cell graft. The receptors derive from a human donor who donated a stem cell graft to a child with SCID.

The chain has TRBV2 and TRBJ2-3, with 8 nucleotides matching TRBD2. The CDR3 is 16 residues long. With 6 bases clipped from V and 5 bases from J, the junction kept 13 bases outside the gene matches. Germline CDR1 and CDR2: SNHLY and FYNNEI. The CDR3 DNA follows: TGTGCCAGCAGCCCCTTGCTAGCGGGCCCCGAAGATACGCAGTATTTT. Translating it yields CASSPLLAGPEDTQYF.

The rearrangement links TRBV7-8 to TRBJ2-7; TRBD2 matches 8 bases. V lost 5 bases, J lost 5 bases, and 11 bases stayed unmatched. Germline lookup yields CDR1 SGHVS and CDR2 FQNEAQ. This CDR3 has 15 residues. The CDR3 reads CASSQGLAGVDEQYF. The CDR3 region has the DNA TGTGCCAGCAGCCAAGGACTAGCCGGGGTCGACGAGCAGTACTTC. Using reference TRBV7-8 and TRBJ2-7 for the parts outside the CDR3, the full variable domain is GAGVSQSPRYKVAKRGQDVALRCDPISGHVSLFWYQQALGQGPEFLTYFQNEAQLDKSGLPSDRFFAERPEGSVSTLKIQRTQQEDSAVYLCASSQGLAGVDEQYFGPGTRLTVT.

At least ten counts were recorded for this clonotype. The V and J genes are TRBV27 and TRBJ2-7, with D possibly TRBD2 on 5 matching bases. CDR1 and CDR2 from the germline V gene are MNHEY and SMNVEV (reference sequence). Trimming removed 2 bases at V and 3 bases at J, with 8 bases between. The CDR3 consists of 13 residues. CDR3 protein: CASSLAGLYEQYF. The CDR3, as DNA: TGTGCCAGCAGTTTAGCGGGCCTCTACGAGCAGTACTTC.

This clonotype was seen ten or more times. The V and J genes are TRBV7-8 and TRBJ1-1; TRBD1 aligns across 7 bases. V was clipped by 5 bases and J by 6 bases; unmatched bases: 9. The CDR3 runs to 14 residues. The V gene's germline CDR1 is SGHVS and CDR2 FQNEAQ. Here the CDR3 reads CASSPTGMGSEAFF. DNA for the CDR3: TGTGCCAGCAGCCCGACAGGGATGGGATCTGAAGCTTTCTTT.

The V call is TRBV5-1, the J call TRBJ2-1, with a tentative D call TRBD2 (6 bases). The length of the CDR3 is 14 residues. The germline V gene encodes CDR1 SGHRS and CDR2 YFSETQ. V shed 2 bases and J shed 7 bases, with 13 bases lying between them. The CDR3 DNA is TGCGCCAGCAGCTTTGGGGGGTATTCGAATGAGCAGTTCTTC. It codes for CASSFGGYSNEQFF.

This clonotype was picked up a small number of times. The rearrangement links TRBV3-1 to TRBJ2-3, with D hard to call. Trimming took 5 bases from V and 4 from J, leaving 7 bases between them. Germline V gene lookup returns CDR1 LGHDT and CDR2 YNNKEL (reference sequence). This CDR3 comprises 12 residues. The DNA of the CDR3 is TGTGCCAGCAGCGTCAATTCAGATACGCAGTATTTT. This gives the protein CASSVNSDTQYF.

This clonotype was seen at least ten times. The V and J genes are TRBV7-2 and TRBJ2-7; D may be TRBD2 (6 bases). CDR3 length: 16 residues. V lost 1 base and J 9 bases, leaving 22 bases between the germline ends. CDR1 and CDR2 (germline): SGHTA, FQGNSA. CDR3 DNA: TGTGCCAGCAGCTTAGGGTTCGGGGACGGACTACGAGTGCAGTACTTC. Protein product: CASSLGFGDGLRVQYF.

The chain combines TRBV15 with TRBJ1-1; 7 bases agree with TRBD1. The CDR3 consists of 14 residues. Losses at the gene ends were 0 bases for V and 7 bases for J; bases not matched to a gene: 5. The germline gives CDR1 LNHNV, CDR2 YYDKDF (reference sequence). The CDR3 bases are TGTGCCACCAGCAGAGAACAGGGGACCATTGAAGCTTTCTTT. Its protein is CATSREQGTIEAFF.

DNA of the CDR3: TGTGCCAGCAAGGCTGAAGCTTTCTTT. Its translation: CASKAEAFF. The chain carries TRBV12-3 or TRBV12-4 and TRBJ1-1; D unresolved. The CDR3 spans 9 residues. V lost 7 bases and J 6 bases, leaving 3 bases between the germline ends.